This T cell receptor (beta chain) came from a study of identical twins. Broader study findings: The models systematically underestimated how much out-of-frame TCR alpha was shared in monozygotic twins.

Template switching supplied a universal primer site; unique molecular identifiers were carried on the cDNA. TCRdb re-derived calls from the 5' RACE reads in MiXCR, one entry per CDR3 protein. Among about 690,000 distinct CDR3 sequences listed, 5.5% to 7.5% were seen once. The germline CDR1 and CDR2 sequences are KGHDR and SFDVKD. This CDR3 region has 17 residues. The ends lost 4 bases at V and 6 bases at J; junction bases unmatched: 14. As concerns this clonotype: Its matching antigen is unknown.

The sequence was collected from a man aged 18 to 30 in good health. Sample: naive T cells sorted from blood. The chain couples TRBV24-1 to TRBJ2-1, with 7 bases matching TRBD2. CDR3 sequence (DNA): TGTGCCACCAGTGAGCCAGACTATCGCGGGAGATCCAATGAGCAGTTCTTC. Translating gives CATSEPDYRGRSNEQFF.